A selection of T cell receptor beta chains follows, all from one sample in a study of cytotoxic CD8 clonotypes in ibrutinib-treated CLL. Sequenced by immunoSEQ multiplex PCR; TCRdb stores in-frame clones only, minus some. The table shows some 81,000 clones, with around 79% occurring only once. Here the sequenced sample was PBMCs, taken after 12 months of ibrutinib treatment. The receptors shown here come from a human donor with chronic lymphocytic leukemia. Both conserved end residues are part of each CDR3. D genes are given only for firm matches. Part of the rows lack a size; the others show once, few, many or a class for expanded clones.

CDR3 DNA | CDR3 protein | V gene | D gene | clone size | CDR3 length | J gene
TGTGCCAGCTCATTTGCCAGGGGACCTTCACCCCTCCACTTT | CASSFARGPSPLHF | TRBV18 | - | large | 14 | TRBJ1-6
TGCGCCAGCAGCTTGTTACCCGCCCTAGAGCCAGATACGCAGTATTTT | CASSLLPALEPDTQYF | TRBV5-1 | - | - | 16 | TRBJ2-3
TGTGCCAGCAGTGAAGGTTGGGGGCAGGGTTCGGATCCCGAGCAGTACTTC | CASSEGWGQGSDPEQYF | TRBV6-1 | - | - | 17 | TRBJ2-7
TGTGCCAGCAGTGATAGGGTCAGGGGGGTGAACACTGAAGCTTTCTTT | CASSDRVRGVNTEAFF | TRBV25-1 | TRBD1 | - | 16 | TRBJ1-1
TGTGCCAGTAGTCCCGGGACAGGGGTTAAGGGGAACACCGGGGAGCTGTTTTTT | CASSPGTGVKGNTGELFF | TRBV19 | TRBD1 | - | 18 | TRBJ2-2
TGTGCCAGTAGCTTGGGGCCCAAGACGGTCAGCTATGGCTACACCTTC | CASSLGPKTVSYGYTF | TRBV19 | - | - | 16 | TRBJ1-2
TGTGCCAGCAGCGCTGGCCTAGCGAACACCGGGGAGCTGTTTTTT | CASSAGLANTGELFF | TRBV2 | - | - | 15 | TRBJ2-2
TGCGCCAGCAGCTTGGTGAACAATGAGCAGTTCTTC | CASSLVNNEQFF | TRBV5-1 | - | - | 12 | TRBJ2-1
TGTGCCAGCAGCCGGGCTGGAAACACCATATATTTT | CASSRAGNTIYF | TRBV7-2 | - | many | 12 | TRBJ1-3
TGTGCCAGCAGCCCCGGGACAGACAATGAAAAACTGTTTTTT | CASSPGTDNEKLFF | TRBV7-9 | TRBD1 | - | 14 | TRBJ1-4
TGTGCCAGCAGCCGCGGACTAGCGGGGCGGAGGGAGCTGTTTTTT | CASSRGLAGRRELFF | TRBV7-8 | TRBD2 | - | 15 | TRBJ2-2
TGCGCCAGCAGCCAAGTTGGCAGGGGGCAACCCGGGGAGCTGTTTTTT | CASSQVGRGQPGELFF | TRBV4-3 | TRBD1 | few | 16 | TRBJ2-2
TGTGCCATCCGGGAACAACTCAAACAGCCCCAGCATTTT | CAIREQLKQPQHF | TRBV10-3 | - | - | 13 | TRBJ1-5
TGTGCCAGCTCACCAGGTCGGAGCTCCTACGAGCAGTACTTC | CASSPGRSSYEQYF | TRBV18 | - | - | 14 | TRBJ2-7
TGTGCCAGCTCCCCCACACAGGGAACGCTTGGCGCCAACGTCCTGACTTTC | CASSPTQGTLGANVLTF | TRBV18 | - | few | 17 | TRBJ2-6
TGTGCCAGCAGCTTGGGGGGTTTCGAAGAGACCCAGTACTTC | CASSLGGFEETQYF | TRBV7-3 | - | many | 14 | TRBJ2-5
TGTGCCAGCACCGACAGGGCCCACGAGCAGTACTTC | CASTDRAHEQYF | TRBV6-6 | TRBD1 | - | 12 | TRBJ2-7
TGTGCCAGCAGCCCCTTAGCGGGGGGCCCCAATACGCAGTATTTT | CASSPLAGGPNTQYF | TRBV9 | TRBD2 | - | 15 | TRBJ2-3
TGTGCCAGCAGCTTAGGGGAGGGAGGCCAGCCCCAGCATTTT | CASSLGEGGQPQHF | TRBV7-2 | - | many | 14 | TRBJ1-5
TGTGCCAGCACCCGCGGGGGCTTCGCTGAAGCTTTCTTT | CASTRGGFAEAFF | TRBV6-6 | - | - | 13 | TRBJ1-1
TGTGCCAGCACCCGGACAGTTACGAACACTGAAGCTTTCTTT | CASTRTVTNTEAFF | TRBV5-5 | - | once | 14 | TRBJ1-1
TGTGCCTGGAAGGGCAGGCCTAATGAAAAACTGTTTTTT | CAWKGRPNEKLFF | TRBV30 | - | - | 13 | TRBJ1-4
TGTGCCAGTAGTACCGGGGAGGGCCTGAATGAGCAGTTCTTC | CASSTGEGLNEQFF | TRBV19 | TRBD2 | - | 14 | TRBJ2-1
TGTGCCACCAGCACTTCACCCCACAGGGGAGGGGAGAACACTGAAGCTTTCTTT | CATSTSPHRGGENTEAFF | TRBV15 | TRBD1 | - | 18 | TRBJ1-1
TGTGCCAGTATCCCCACAGGGGGTTCCTACAATGAGCAGTTCTTC | CASIPTGGSYNEQFF | TRBV19 | TRBD1 | - | 15 | TRBJ2-1
TGTGCCAGCAGCTCCCCCGTGGGGATTGAAGCTTTCTTT | CASSSPVGIEAFF | TRBV28 | - | - | 13 | TRBJ1-1
TGTGCCAGCAGCATAGCTTCGACTAATGAAAAACTGTTTTTT | CASSIASTNEKLFF | TRBV7-9 | - | - | 14 | TRBJ1-4
TGTGCCAGCTCACCAGGCGGGGGGCTACGGGGCACAGATACGCAGTATTTT | CASSPGGGLRGTDTQYF | TRBV18 | TRBD2 | once | 17 | TRBJ2-3
TGTGCCAGCTCACCACGACAGGGAGGGGCTGAAGCTTTCTTT | CASSPRQGGAEAFF | TRBV18 | TRBD1 | - | 14 | TRBJ1-1
TGTGCCAGCAGAATCGCCCCGGAGGCCCCTTCACCCCTCCACTTT | CASRIAPEAPSPLHF | TRBV6-5 | - | - | 15 | TRBJ1-6
TGTGCCATCAGTGAGTCGAGGCCGTTTGGGGGGACTGAAGCTTTCTTT | CAISESRPFGGTEAFF | TRBV10-3 | - | - | 16 | TRBJ1-1
TGTGCCAGCAGGCCCCCCCAGCTCTATGGCTACACCTTC | CASRPPQLYGYTF | TRBV6-5 | - | - | 13 | TRBJ1-2
TGTGCCAGCTCACCGAAGATTGGGGCAGATACGCAGTATTTT | CASSPKIGADTQYF | TRBV18 | - | - | 14 | TRBJ2-3
TGTGCCAGCACCCCGTCCGGACAGTTGGGCTACGAGCAGTACTTC | CASTPSGQLGYEQYF | TRBV21-1 | - | medium-sized | 15 | TRBJ2-7
TGTGCCAGCTCACCCCGCGTCACAGCCCAAGAGACCCAGTACTTC | CASSPRVTAQETQYF | TRBV18 | - | - | 15 | TRBJ2-5
TGCAGCGTTCTTCGACAGGGGGGCTATGGCTACACCTTC | CSVLRQGGYGYTF | TRBV29-1 | TRBD1 | - | 13 | TRBJ1-2
TGTGCCAGTAGTATGATAGGGGAGAGGGCTTTCTTT | CASSMIGERAFF | TRBV19 | - | few | 12 | TRBJ1-1
TGTGCCAGCACCCCCCCGGGGTTCGGCGGAAACACCATATATTTT | CASTPPGFGGNTIYF | TRBV6-1 | - | - | 15 | TRBJ1-3
TGTGCCAGCAGTACCCGGACAGGGTGGTACGAGCAGTACTTC | CASSTRTGWYEQYF | TRBV27 | TRBD1 | - | 14 | TRBJ2-7
TGTGCCTGGACCGAGGGGGCTTCCCTAGGGGGCAATCAGCCCCAGCATTTT | CAWTEGASLGGNQPQHF | TRBV30 | TRBD1 | medium-sized | 17 | TRBJ1-5
TGTGCCAGCAGCCCCCCGGACAGGGGGTACGAGCAGTACTTC | CASSPPDRGYEQYF | TRBV7-2 | TRBD1 | few | 14 | TRBJ2-7
TGTGCCAGCTCACCACCCTCGGGACAGACTAACACTGAAGCTTTCTTT | CASSPPSGQTNTEAFF | TRBV18 | TRBD1 | - | 16 | TRBJ1-1
TGTGCCAGCAGTTTAGCCCTCCTAGGGGGCAATGAGCAGTTCTTC | CASSLALLGGNEQFF | TRBV27 | - | - | 15 | TRBJ2-1
TGTGCCACCGACAGGGCCGGCACTAATGAAAAACTGTTTTTT | CATDRAGTNEKLFF | TRBV28 | TRBD1 | - | 14 | TRBJ1-4
TGCGCCAGCAGCTTGGCCCAGCCCGGCGAGACCCAGTACTTC | CASSLAQPGETQYF | TRBV5-1 | - | - | 14 | TRBJ2-5
TGTGCCAGCAGCCCCGGGACAGCCGCTTATGGCTACACCTTC | CASSPGTAAYGYTF | TRBV7-2 | TRBD1 | - | 14 | TRBJ1-2
TGTGCCAGCAGCCCCCGACAGAACTACGAGCAGTACTTC | CASSPRQNYEQYF | TRBV11-2 | - | - | 13 | TRBJ2-7
TGTGCCAGCAGTCCCCCAGGGCCGCTTATCTACGAGCAGTACTTC | CASSPPGPLIYEQYF | TRBV28 | - | - | 15 | TRBJ2-7
TGTGCCAGCAGTTTAATGGGACAGCAAGAGACCCAGTACTTC | CASSLMGQQETQYF | TRBV28 | TRBD1 | - | 14 | TRBJ2-5
TGTGCCAGCAGTCCCCCCTCGGGGAGCTACGAGCAGTACTTC | CASSPPSGSYEQYF | TRBV6-5 | - | - | 14 | TRBJ2-7
TGTGCCAGTAGTCCCCAACTAGCGGGCCCTTACGGTGAGCAGTTCTTC | CASSPQLAGPYGEQFF | TRBV19 | TRBD2 | - | 16 | TRBJ2-1
TGCGCCAGCAGCCAAGGGCTCTGGACAGCGATCTCTGGGGCCAACGTCCTGACTTTC | CASSQGLWTAISGANVLTF | TRBV4-3 | - | - | 19 | TRBJ2-6
TGCGCCAGCAGCCAAGTTGGGGGCTCATCCCAAATCACAGATACGCAGTATTTT | CASSQVGGSSQITDTQYF | TRBV4-3 | - | - | 18 | TRBJ2-3